The clone carrying this T cell receptor (beta chain) occurred many times. Ages of hyperthyroidism patients ran from 18 to 65, and their diagnoses were new, under 2 months' duration. The study amplified TCR beta CDR3 regions using RNA transcripts. The authors performed first-round RT-PCR with HTBI primers and then a second-round multiplex PCR. TCRdb fed the multiplex PCR reads into MiXCR, producing one record per CDR3 protein. The sample lists 400,000 to 450,000 distinct CDR3 sequences; around a fifth were seen once. This record comes from a study of Graves' ophthalmopathy and Graves' hyperthyroidism. The CDR3 spans 16 residues. The germline V gene has CDR1 LGHNA and CDR2 YNFKEQ. J was trimmed by 7 bases and V by 5 bases; bases with no gene match: 7.

The source material was peripheral blood. The rearrangement uses TRBV4-2 and TRBJ2-2, with TRBD2 identical over 13 bases. This clonotype was obtained from a woman in her late teens or twenties with stable Graves' hyperthyroidism. Written as DNA, the CDR3 is TGTGCCAGCAGCTATACCGGGACTAGCGGGATCGGGGAGCTGTTTTTT. Amino acid sequence: CASSYTGTSGIGELFF.